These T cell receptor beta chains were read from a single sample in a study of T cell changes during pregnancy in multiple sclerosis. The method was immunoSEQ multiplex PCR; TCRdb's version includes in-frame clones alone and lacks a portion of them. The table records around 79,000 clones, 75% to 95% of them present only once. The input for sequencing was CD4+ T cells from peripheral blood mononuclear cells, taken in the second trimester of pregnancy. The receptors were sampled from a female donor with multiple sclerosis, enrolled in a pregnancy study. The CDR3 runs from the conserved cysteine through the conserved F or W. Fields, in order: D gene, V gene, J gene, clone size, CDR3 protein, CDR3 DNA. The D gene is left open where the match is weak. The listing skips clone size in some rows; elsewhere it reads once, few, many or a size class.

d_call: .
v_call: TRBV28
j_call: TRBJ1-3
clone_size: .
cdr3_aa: CASSPSGSGNTIYF
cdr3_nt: TGTGCCAGCAGCCCGTCGGGGTCTGGAAACACCATATATTTT

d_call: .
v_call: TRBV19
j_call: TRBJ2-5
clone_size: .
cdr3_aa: CASSIRFRQVQETQYF
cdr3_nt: TGTGCCAGTAGTATACGCTTCCGACAGGTACAAGAGACCCAGTACTTC

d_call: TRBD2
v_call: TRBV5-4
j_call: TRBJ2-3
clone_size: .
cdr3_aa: CASSPGGRKDTQYF
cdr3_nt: TGTGCCAGCAGCCCGGGGGGTCGGAAGGATACGCAGTATTTT

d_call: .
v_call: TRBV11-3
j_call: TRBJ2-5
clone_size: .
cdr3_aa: CASSKWGGRETQYF
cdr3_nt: TGTGCCAGCAGCAAGTGGGGGGGCCGCGAGACCCAGTACTTC

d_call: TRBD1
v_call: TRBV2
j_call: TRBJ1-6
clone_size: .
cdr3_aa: CASRAGTGGFSPLHF
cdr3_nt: TGTGCCAGCAGAGCCGGGACAGGGGGTTTCTCACCCCTCCACTTT

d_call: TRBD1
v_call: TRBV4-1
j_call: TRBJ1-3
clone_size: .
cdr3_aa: CASSLAPGQLSGNTIYF
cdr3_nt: TGCGCCAGCAGCTTGGCACCGGGACAGCTATCTGGAAACACCATATATTTT

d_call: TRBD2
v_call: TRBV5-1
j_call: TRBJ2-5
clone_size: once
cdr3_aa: CASSWGGSGRAHQETQYF
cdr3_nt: TGCGCCAGCAGCTGGGGAGGTAGCGGGAGGGCCCACCAAGAGACCCAGTACTTC

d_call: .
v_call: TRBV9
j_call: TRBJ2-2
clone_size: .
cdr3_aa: CASSVFAGGSNTGELFF
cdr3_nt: TGTGCCAGCAGCGTGTTTGCTGGGGGCTCGAACACCGGGGAGCTGTTTTTT

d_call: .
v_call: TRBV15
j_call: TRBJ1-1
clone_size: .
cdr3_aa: CATSRALTEKFFF
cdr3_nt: TGTGCCACCAGCAGAGCTTTGACAGAGAAGTTTTTCTTT

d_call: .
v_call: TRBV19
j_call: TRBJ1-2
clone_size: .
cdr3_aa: CASSNSITTANYGYTF
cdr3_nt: TGTGCCAGTAGTAACTCGATAACGACAGCTAACTATGGCTACACCTTC

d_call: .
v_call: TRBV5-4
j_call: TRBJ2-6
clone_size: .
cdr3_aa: CASSPPGATGANVLTF
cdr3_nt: TGTGCCAGCAGCCCACCAGGGGCTACCGGGGCCAACGTCCTGACTTTC

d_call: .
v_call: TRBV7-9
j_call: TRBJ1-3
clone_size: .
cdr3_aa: CASSVTGNTIYF
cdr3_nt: TGTGCCAGCAGCGTAACTGGAAACACCATATATTTT

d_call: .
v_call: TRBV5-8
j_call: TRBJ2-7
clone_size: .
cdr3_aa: CASSLGSPGQNYEQYF
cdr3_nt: TGTGCCAGCAGCTTGGGTTCTCCGGGACAAAACTACGAGCAGTACTTC

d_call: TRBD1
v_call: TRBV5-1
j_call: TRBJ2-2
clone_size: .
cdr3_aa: CASSLVQGSFPGELFF
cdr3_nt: TGCGCCAGCAGCTTGGTACAGGGGAGCTTTCCCGGGGAGCTGTTTTTT

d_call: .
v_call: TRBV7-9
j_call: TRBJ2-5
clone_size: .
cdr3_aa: CASSKFTAGTRRQVETQYF
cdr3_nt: TGTGCCAGCAGCAAGTTCACCGCCGGGACAAGGCGACAAGTAGAGACCCAGTACTTC

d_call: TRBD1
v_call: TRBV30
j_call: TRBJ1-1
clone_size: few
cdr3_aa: CAWDKGASTEAFF
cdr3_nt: TGTGCCTGGGATAAGGGGGCATCAACTGAAGCTTTCTTT

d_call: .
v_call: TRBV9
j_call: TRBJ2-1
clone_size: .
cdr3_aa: CASSVSTRSYNEQFF
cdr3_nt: TGTGCCAGCAGCGTATCCACTAGATCCTACAATGAGCAGTTCTTC

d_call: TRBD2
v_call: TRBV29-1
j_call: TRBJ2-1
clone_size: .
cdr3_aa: CSVEARGGLNEQFF
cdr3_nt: TGCAGCGTTGAGGCGCGGGGGGGCTTAAATGAGCAGTTCTTC

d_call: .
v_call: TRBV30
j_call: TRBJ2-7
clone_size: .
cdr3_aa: CAWRGTTGSYEQYF
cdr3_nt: TGTGCCTGGAGGGGGACGACAGGTTCCTACGAGCAGTACTTC

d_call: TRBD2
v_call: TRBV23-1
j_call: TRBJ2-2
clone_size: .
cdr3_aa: CASSPLKAGGLNTGELFF
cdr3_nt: TGCGCCAGCAGCCCATTAAAAGCGGGAGGACTTAACACCGGGGAGCTGTTTTTT

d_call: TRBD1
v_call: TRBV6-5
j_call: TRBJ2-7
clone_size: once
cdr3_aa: CASSYYGDRPYEQYF
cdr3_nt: TGTGCCAGCAGTTACTATGGGGACAGGCCCTACGAGCAGTACTTC

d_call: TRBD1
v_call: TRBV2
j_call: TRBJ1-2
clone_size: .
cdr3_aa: CASSEASGQGTGGYTF
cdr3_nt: TGTGCCAGCAGTGAAGCCTCCGGACAGGGGACGGGGGGCTACACCTTC

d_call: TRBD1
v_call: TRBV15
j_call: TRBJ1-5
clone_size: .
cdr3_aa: CATSSDRGLQPQHF
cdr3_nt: TGTGCCACCAGCAGTGACAGGGGATTGCAGCCCCAGCATTTT

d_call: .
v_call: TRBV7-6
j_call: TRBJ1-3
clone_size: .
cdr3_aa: CASSLSAEGRTGGNTIYF
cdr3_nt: TGTGCCAGCAGCTTATCAGCGGAGGGACGGACTGGTGGAAACACCATATATTTT

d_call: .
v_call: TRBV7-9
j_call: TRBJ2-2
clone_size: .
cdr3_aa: CASSFGGNTGELFF
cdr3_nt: TGTGCCAGCAGCTTCGGGGGAAACACCGGGGAGCTGTTTTTT

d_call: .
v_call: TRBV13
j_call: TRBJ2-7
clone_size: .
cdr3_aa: CASSLPPGSGDYEQYF
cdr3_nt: TGTGCCAGCAGCCTTCCTCCCGGGTCAGGGGATTACGAGCAGTACTTC